These 24 T cell receptor beta chains share one sample of origin, sequenced in a study of blood T cells in healthy people across ages (dated by TCRdb to about 2015). Library prep was done by 5' RACE. Sequenced on an Illumina HiSeq 2500. A second PCR of roughly 6 to 11 cycles was run with a J-beta primer mix and a sample-barcoded 5' primer. TCRdb handled the public reads itself, with Q25 trimming in fastp and clone calling in MiXCR, and kept productive beta chains. Under each unique CDR3 protein, matching rows form one entry showing the most common genes and DNA. The sample contains 650,000 to 800,000 distinct CDR3 sequences, approximately 44% of them found a single time. Under 20% of the sample lies in the top ten. Material: blood. The source of these receptors is a man between 60 and 75 years old in good health.

The genes are TRBV20-1 and TRBJ2-7; D is ambiguous. CDR1 DFQATT and CDR2 SNEGSKA come from the germline V gene (reference sequence). Trimming removed 2 bases at V and 1 base at J, with 12 bases between. This CDR3 is 14 amino acids long. In DNA, the CDR3 is TGCAGTGCTAGACGTGTCTCGCTTTCCTACGAGCAGTACTTC. Protein sequence: CSARRVSLSYEQYF.

The J gene is TRBJ2-3, the V gene TRBV28; 11 positions agree with TRBD2. Germline trimming cut 5 bases from V and 0 bases from J; bases unmatched to any gene: 7. The germline CDR1 and CDR2 sequences are MDHEN and SYDVKM. The CDR3 contains 17 residues. As DNA, the CDR3 is TGTGCCAGCAGTAATAGCGGGGGGGCCCGGAGCACAGATACGCAGTATTTT. Translated: CASSNSGGARSTDTQYF.

This clonotype was recorded a few times. In DNA, the CDR3 is TGCAGTGCTAGAGACCCCGGGGGTGGAAATCAGCCCCAGCATTTT. It encodes CSARDPGGGNQPQHF. The chain employs TRBV20-1 and TRBJ1-5; D is perhaps TRBD1 (5 bases). Germline V gene data show CDR1 as DFQATT and CDR2 as SNEGSKA (reference sequence). Trimming removed 0 bases from V and 4 bases from J, with 13 bases in between. The CDR3 spans 15 residues.

This clonotype was seen just once. The chain employs TRBV10-3 and TRBJ2-3; TRBD2 matches at 10 bases. The CDR3 is made up of 16 amino acids. CDR1 and CDR2 from the germline V gene are ENHRY and SYGVKD. Trimming took 8 bases from V and 8 from J; bases not matched to a gene: 16. The CDR3 DNA sequence: TGTGCCATCGCTGTCGTCAAGCGGGGGGGTCCAGGTACGCAGTATTTT. Encoded protein: CAIAVVKRGGPGTQYF.

The chain recombines TRBV20-1 with TRBJ2-6; D remains unclear. This CDR3 is built from 15 residues. V lost 5 bases and J 2 bases, leaving 13 bases between the germline ends. The germline V gene encodes CDR1 DFQATT and CDR2 SNEGSKA (reference sequence). CDR3 nucleotide sequence: TGCAGTGCTGACGCAGGAGACACTGGGGCCAACGTCCTGACTTTC. Translated: CSADAGDTGANVLTF.

The rearrangement links TRBV10-3 to TRBJ2-3; unclear D gene. The germline CDR1 and CDR2 sequences are ENHRY and SYGVKD. The CDR3 spans 12 residues. V lost 6 bases to trimming and J lost 8 bases, with 12 bases between them. CDR3 DNA sequence: TGTGCCATCAGCCCTGAAGCCCGTACGCAGTATTTT. It yields the protein CAISPEARTQYF.

This clonotype was counted a few times. The chain uses TRBV9 and TRBJ2-5; 10 bases fit TRBD2. Germline assignment: CDR1 SGDLS and CDR2 YYNGEE. The CDR3 length is 17 residues. The junction had 10 bases not matched to a gene; V was cut back by 4 bases and J by 1 base. The CDR3 bases are TGTGCCAGCAGCCCTATGTTAGCGGGAGGACCCCAAGAGACCCAGTACTTC. It encodes CASSPMLAGGPQETQYF. Supplemented by reference TRBV9 and TRBJ2-5, the full variable domain reads DSGVTQTPKHLITATGQRVTLRCSPRSGDLSVYWYQQSLDQGLQFLIQYYNGEERAKGNILERFSAQQFPDLHSELNLSSLELGDSALYFCASSPMLAGGPQETQYFGPGTRLLVL.

This clonotype was seen repeatedly, ten times or more. The chain links TRBV25-1 to TRBJ1-4; no definite D call. Germline V CDR1 and CDR2: MGHDK, SYGVNS. CDR3 length: 11 residues. V dropped 8 bases and J dropped 13 bases, with 14 bases sitting between them. The DNA for the CDR3 is TGTGCCAGCGCCTCTCTACGTAGACTGTTTTTT. Its protein is CASASLRRLFF.

This chain connects TRBV20-1 to TRBJ1-1, with D perhaps TRBD1 (5 bases). The CDR3 loop spans 15 amino acids. CDR1 and CDR2 (germline): DFQATT, SNEGSKA (reference sequence). Trimming left V 3 bases short and J 1 base short, with 15 bases between. The CDR3 nucleotides read TGCAGTGCTAGCGTTGGGGGAATGAGGAACACTGAAGCTTTCTTT. Its protein is CSASVGGMRNTEAFF.

This clonotype has just a few counts. This CDR3 reads CSAGWDRVSYNEQFF. The CDR3 region has the DNA TGCAGTGCTGGATGGGACAGGGTTTCCTACAATGAGCAGTTCTTC. This chain joins TRBV20-1 and TRBJ2-1; 9 nucleotides agree with TRBD1. CDR3 length: 15 amino acids. The V gene end was trimmed by 5 bases and the J gene end by 1 base; junction bases not matched to a gene: 6. Germline lookup yields CDR1 DFQATT and CDR2 SNEGSKA (reference sequence).

This chain joins TRBV20-1 and TRBJ2-5; 13 bases match TRBD2. This CDR3 has 15 amino acids. The V gene's germline CDR1 is DFQATT and CDR2 SNEGSKA (reference sequence). Germline trimming cut 5 bases from V and 2 bases from J; bases unmatched to any gene: 5. The chain's CDR3 is CSAPRTSGGQETQYF. In nucleotides, the CDR3 is TGCAGTGCTCCCCGGACTAGCGGGGGACAAGAGACCCAGTACTTC.

The chain uses TRBV6-5 and TRBJ2-2; TRBD2 agrees at 9 bases. The CDR3 length is 14 residues. The germline V gene encodes CDR1 MNHEY and CDR2 SVGAGI. The ends lost 6 bases at V and 4 bases at J; junction bases unmatched: 3. The CDR3 sequence is CASSKAGGTGELFF. For the CDR3, the DNA is TGTGCCAGCAGCAAAGCGGGGGGCACCGGGGAGCTGTTTTTT.

This clonotype has just a few counts. CDR3 residues: CASSLAQITDTQYF. The DNA of the CDR3 is TGTGCCAGCAGCTTAGCGCAGATTACAGATACGCAGTATTTT. V gene TRBV7-8 combines with J gene TRBJ2-3; unclear D gene. Germline CDR1 SGHVS, CDR2 FQNEAQ. The CDR3 has 14 residues. The V and J ends lost 0 bases and 3 bases respectively, with 7 bases between them.

As for this clonotype: The conserved phenylalanine or tryptophan is not found at the CDR3 terminus, so this likely reflects a read error. The rearrangement uses TRBV7-9 and TRBJ2-7; the D is unclear. The CDR3 sequence is 14 residues long. The ends were cut back, 1 base at V and 4 bases at J, with 11 bases in the middle. CDR1 is SEHNR, CDR2 FQNEAQ, per germline (reference sequence). CDR3 in amino acids: CASSLERSRYEQYL. The DNA for the CDR3 is TGTGCCAGCAGCTTAGAAAGGTCCCGATACGAGCAGTACTTA.

DNA of the CDR3: TGTGCCAGCAGCGTAGGCTTCTCGCAAGAGACCCAGTACTTC. Translated, it gives CASSVGFSQETQYF. V usage is TRBV9 and J usage is TRBJ2-5; D is uncertain. The germline V gene has CDR1 SGDLS and CDR2 YYNGEE. There are 14 residues in the CDR3. The ends were cut back, 0 bases at V and 2 bases at J, with 8 bases in the middle.

This chain uses TRBV18 with TRBJ2-2; D uncertain. Germline CDR1 KGHSH, CDR2 LQKENI. The CDR3 totals 16 residues. The V end lost 4 bases, the J end lost 0 bases, and 12 bases lay between the germline ends. CDR3 in amino acids: CASSRTEIPNTGELFF. In DNA form, the CDR3 reads TGTGCCAGCTCACGAACAGAAATTCCGAACACCGGGGAGCTGTTTTTT.

This clonotype is a singleton in its sample. V usage is TRBV6-5 and J usage is TRBJ1-5; the D is unclear. Per germline, CDR1 MNHEY and CDR2 SVGAGI. There are 12 residues in the CDR3. V shed 6 bases and J shed 4 bases, with 7 bases lying between them. The CDR3 reads CASRKENQPQHF. CDR3 bases: TGTGCCAGCAGAAAGGAGAATCAGCCCCAGCATTTT.

The chain is built from TRBV10-3 and TRBJ2-3; the D is unclear. The CDR3 has 14 residues. Germline loops: CDR1 ENHRY, CDR2 SYGVKD. Trimming pared 2 bases from V and 3 bases from J, leaving 9 bases between. In nucleotides, the CDR3 is TGTGCCATCAGTGAGGGCAGGTGGACAGATACGCAGTATTTT. This encodes CAISEGRWTDTQYF.

The chain joins TRBV4-3 to TRBJ1-2; D is unresolved. CDR3 length: 15 amino acids. V lost 2 bases, J lost 4 bases, and 14 bases lay in between. Germline CDR1 is LGHNA and CDR2 is YSLEER. CDR3 nucleotide sequence: TGCGCCAGCAGCCAACGGACGGGAGAGGGCTATGGCTACACCTTC. The encoded protein is CASSQRTGEGYGYTF.

This sequence joins TRBV9 and TRBJ2-3; 7 nucleotides align to TRBD2. Per germline, CDR1 SGDLS and CDR2 YYNGEE. The junction had 8 bases not matched to a gene; V was cut back by 4 bases and J by 3 bases. CDR3 length: 15 residues. CDR3 nucleotide sequence: TGTGCCAGCAGCTTCAGAGCGGGGTGGACAGATACGCAGTATTTT. Its translation: CASSFRAGWTDTQYF.

This clonotype has a handful of counts. The CDR3 DNA is TGTGCCAGCAGTGATTCAGGGGGGGACTACGAGCAGTACTTC. Translation gives CASSDSGGDYEQYF. This chain uses TRBV6-4 with TRBJ2-7, with D perhaps matching TRBD1 or TRBD2 (7 bases each). The CDR3 is made up of 14 amino acids. CDR1 MRHNA and CDR2 SNTAGT come from the germline V gene. V lost 3 bases, J lost 3 bases, and 12 bases lay in between.

This clonotype has a single count. The gene calls are TRBV29-1 and TRBJ1-1, with a weak D call TRBD1 (5 bases). With 6 bases removed from V and 2 bases from J, the gap between germline ends came to 13 bases. Germline CDR1 SQVTM, CDR2 ANQGSEA. CDR3 length equals 13 residues. Here the CDR3 DNA reads TGCAGCGTGGAACGACAGCTTAACACTGAAGCTTTCTTT. Its protein is CSVERQLNTEAFF.

The genes are TRBV5-1 and TRBJ2-7; the match to TRBD2 covers 13 bases. From germline, CDR1 is SGHRS and CDR2 YFSETQ. The CDR3 covers 14 residues. After removal of 5 bases from V and 7 bases from J, the junction contained 6 bases not matched to a gene. The CDR3 region is CASRTSGGAVEQYF. The DNA of the CDR3 is TGCGCCAGCAGAACTAGCGGGGGGGCCGTTGAGCAGTACTTC.

The chain uses TRBV12-3 or TRBV12-4 and TRBJ2-1; the D call may be TRBD1 or TRBD2 (5 bases each). Trimming removed 8 bases from V and 6 bases from J, with 14 bases in between. The CDR3 loop spans 13 amino acids. The CDR3 coding sequence is TGTGCCAGCGACCTTTTTGGGGGCAATGAGCAGTTCTTC. This codes for CASDLFGGNEQFF.